Below are 16 T cell receptor beta chains sequenced from a single sample in a study of cytomegalovirus exposure and HLA in healthy donors. 60 Vbeta and 13 Jbeta primers were used in PCR. This table comes from immunoSEQ multiplex PCR, and its TCRdb copy is limited to in-frame clones, with some not included. The table has around 95,000 clones, approximately 79% seen once; the top ten hold about 1.7%. Sequencing was carried out using PBMCs. Source of these receptors: a male donor in good health and CMV-seronegative.

The genes are TRBV5-1 and TRBJ2-7, with 10 positions matching TRBD2. CDR1 and CDR2 (germline): SGHRS, YFSETQ. The V gene end was trimmed by 0 bases and the J gene end by 3 bases; junction bases not matched to a gene: 0. There are 14 residues in the CDR3. The CDR3 region is CASSLGTSGYEQYF. CDR3 DNA sequence: TGCGCCAGCAGCTTGGGGACTAGCGGCTACGAGCAGTACTTC.

This clone was observed once. The chain employs TRBV6-6 and TRBJ2-7; no clear D. The CDR3 has 13 amino acids. Trimming stripped 2 bases from V and 2 bases from J, with 7 bases between. Germline V lookup: CDR1 MNHNY, CDR2 SVGAGI (reference sequence). CDR3 DNA sequence: TGTGCCAGCAGTTACGGGCCAACCTACGAGCAGTACTTC. The encoded protein is CASSYGPTYEQYF.

This clone was seen a handful of times. The chain links TRBV6-5 to TRBJ2-1, with TRBD1 as a possible D gene (5 bases). Per the germline V gene, CDR1 is MNHEY and CDR2 is SVGAGI. V was cut by 4 bases and J by 12 bases, with 19 bases left in between. The CDR3 has 14 residues. The CDR3 DNA reads as TGTGCCAGCAGTTTTCAGGGTCCGTGGGATGGGCAGTTCTTC. Amino acid sequence: CASSFQGPWDGQFF.

This clone was counted a few times. This sequence joins TRBV5-4 and TRBJ1-1; weak D call: TRBD1 (5 bases). CDR3 size: 11 residues. Germline CDR1 reads SGHNT; CDR2 reads YYREEE (reference sequence). V lost 7 bases to trimming and J lost 4 bases, with 8 bases between them. The CDR3 coding sequence is TGTGCCAGCTGGGGGGGCACTGAAGCTTTCTTT. This encodes CASWGGTEAFF.

This chain connects TRBV9 to TRBJ1-1; no firm D call. Trimming shortened V by 3 bases and J by 0 bases, and 6 bases separated the two germline ends. The V gene's germline CDR1 is SGDLS and CDR2 YYNGEE. This CDR3 contains 13 residues. The CDR3 loop is CASSATVNTEAFF. Here the CDR3 DNA reads TGTGCCAGCAGCGCTACGGTGAACACTGAAGCTTTCTTT.

This clone was seen a handful of times. V gene TRBV5-4 combines with J gene TRBJ2-7, with TRBD2 matching over 7 bases. V shed 0 bases and J 7 bases; nucleotides not matched to a gene: 4. The germline CDR1 and CDR2 sequences are SGHNT and YYREEE (reference sequence). The CDR3 consists of 13 residues. CDR3 nucleotide sequence: TGTGCCAGCAGCTTGGCCTGGGGGGGTGAGCAGTACTTC. It encodes CASSLAWGGEQYF.

The chain carries TRBV5-6 and TRBJ2-1; D gene unclear. The germline CDR1 and CDR2 sequences are SGHDT and YYEEEE. The CDR3 is made up of 14 amino acids. Trimming left V 0 bases short and J 9 bases short, with 13 bases between. CDR3 sequence: CASSLAGSIREQFF. CDR3 in DNA: TGTGCCAGCAGCTTGGCCGGTTCCATCCGTGAGCAGTTCTTC.

The genes are TRBV4-1 and TRBJ1-6; 8 bases are a match to TRBD1. The CDR3 sequence is 17 residues long. V lost 1 base and J lost 10; bases outside the gene matches: 12. In germline, CDR1 is MGHRA, CDR2 YSYEKL. In DNA, the CDR3 is TGCGCCAGCAGCCAAGGTTCCGGACAGGGCGTAGGGTCACCCCTCCACTTT. This encodes CASSQGSGQGVGSPLHF.

The chain links TRBV4-1 to TRBJ1-5, with TRBD1 identical over 7 bases. This CDR3 has 14 amino acids. Germline lookup yields CDR1 MGHRA and CDR2 YSYEKL. V was clipped by 6 bases and J by 1 base; unmatched bases: 3. This CDR3 is CASSDRESNQPQHF. The CDR3, as DNA: TGCGCCAGCAGTGACAGGGAAAGCAATCAGCCCCAGCATTTT.

This chain links TRBV5-1 with TRBJ2-7; D may be TRBD2 (5 bases). The CDR3 contains 16 residues. V lost 0 bases, J lost 0 bases, and 13 bases lay in between. Per germline, CDR1 SGHRS and CDR2 YFSETQ. Here the CDR3 reads CASSLAGRRSSYEQYF. The CDR3 coding sequence is TGCGCCAGCAGCTTGGCCGGGCGGAGGAGCTCCTACGAGCAGTACTTC.

The CDR3 loop reads CASSYLGQAGNQPQHF. The CDR3 DNA follows: TGTGCCAGCAGTTACTTGGGACAGGCGGGCAATCAGCCCCAGCATTTT. This sequence joins TRBV6-5 and TRBJ1-5; the match to TRBD1 covers 8 bases. The CDR3 has 16 residues. Germline V gene sequence: CDR1 MNHEY, CDR2 SVGAGI. J gave up 2 bases and V 1 base, and 4 bases lay outside the gene matches.

The chain has TRBV6-1 and TRBJ2-1; TRBD2 matches 7 bases. J lost 0 bases, V lost 6 bases, and 5 bases had no gene match. Germline V gene lookup returns CDR1 MNHNS and CDR2 SASEGT. This CDR3 contains 15 residues. The CDR3 region is CASRPSGSSYNEQFF. The CDR3 bases are TGTGCCAGCAGGCCTAGCGGCAGCTCCTACAATGAGCAGTTCTTC.

About this clone: A junction boundary mismatches the germline segment, possibly from a read error. This chain links TRBV7-3 with TRBJ2-2; TRBD2 aligns across 7 bases. The CDR3 contains 17 residues. Per germline, CDR1 SGHTA and CDR2 FQGTGA. The CDR3 region has the DNA TGTGCCAGCACCTACACCGCGGGACTATCGAACCCCGGGGAGCTGTTTTTT. Translation gives CASTYTAGLSNPGELFF.

The CDR3 region has the DNA TGTGCCAGCAGCTTAGTCCCAGGACTAGCGGGCGCCTACGAGCAGTACTTC. Amino acid sequence: CASSLVPGLAGAYEQYF. The chain has TRBV7-6 and TRBJ2-7; 11 nucleotides agree with TRBD2. Germline-derived CDR1 and CDR2 are SGHVS and FNYEAQ. This CDR3 has 17 amino acids. Trimming removed 1 base from V and 2 bases from J; junction bases left unmatched: 7. Full variable domain (remainder filled in from reference TRBV7-6 and TRBJ2-7): GAGVSQSPRYKVTKRGQDVALRCDPISGHVSLYWYRQALGQGPEFLTYFNYEAQQDKSGLPNDRFSAERPEGSISTLTIQRTEQRDSAMYRCASSLVPGLAGAYEQYFGPGTRLTVT.

The J gene is TRBJ1-1, the V gene TRBV19; TRBD1 matches at 12 bases. The CDR3 runs 15 residues. Per the germline V gene, CDR1 is LNHDA and CDR2 is SQIVND (reference sequence). V gave up 3 bases and J gave up 2 bases; unmatched junction bases: 1. CDR3 sequence: CASSIGTGGNTEAFF. CDR3 sequence (DNA): TGTGCCAGTAGTATCGGGACAGGGGGCAACACTGAAGCTTTCTTT.

This clone was observed a few times. This chain joins TRBV19 and TRBJ1-2; D is uncertain. Looked up from germline, CDR1 is LNHDA and CDR2 is SQIVND (reference sequence). Trimming stripped 5 bases from V and 4 bases from J, with 11 bases between. The CDR3 extends over 13 amino acids. CDR3 coding DNA: TGTGCCAGTAGTGTTGGACTGAGCTATGGCTACACCTTC. Its translation is CASSVGLSYGYTF.